This entry features one TCR beta chain sequence. Its antigen is still unknown. The sample originates from a study of OX40 agonist ivuxolimab in advanced cancers. Study-wide findings and caveats: Low normalized clonal expansion also occurred in some nonresponding patients.

Some clones are missing from TCRdb's copy, which holds only in-frame ones; the method was immunoSEQ multiplex PCR. Seen here are about 63,000 clones, 80% to 90% observed once, and the top ten hold 10% to 13%. CDR3 size: 17 residues. J gave up 10 bases and V 6 bases, and 14 bases lay outside the gene matches. CDR1 is LNHDA and CDR2 is SQIVND in the germline V gene (reference sequence). The chain combines TRBV19 with TRBJ2-4; 14 bases align to TRBD2. The sample in question was CD4+ or CD8+ T cells sorted from blood, obtained in a trial of the OX40 agonist ivuxolimab. This receptor was identified in an adult with an advanced solid tumor such as melanoma, head and neck, liver or kidney cancer. The CDR3 here is CASSRLGTSGRGRIQYF. DNA of the CDR3: TGTGCCAGTAGCCGCCTAGGGACTAGCGGGAGAGGAAGGATTCAGTACTTC.